This T cell receptor (beta chain) derives from a study of T-cell memory formation after mild COVID-19 (dated by TCRdb to 2020 to 2023). Background for the entire study: TCR sequence clusters from the two donors were largely donor specific. Longitudinal TCRalpha and TCRbeta repertoire sequencing tracked T-cell clones expanding and contracting after mild COVID-19 in a couple of donors. Two young, previously healthy adult volunteers made up the cohort, one male and one female. Overall study results and their limits: Contracting CD4+ clones were found mainly in CM and EM memory subsets, while CD8+ clones were enriched in EMRA. Some responding clones were detected in pre-infection memory, which suggested that pre-existing cross-reactive memory T cells had joined the SARS-CoV-2 response. Balanced CD4/CD8 phenotypes were observed for clones contracting from day 15 to 85, whereas a bias towards CD4+ was observed for a second wave of clones expanding from day 15 to 37. The study covered only two mild cases, and larger cohorts including severe cases with pre-infection samples were considered necessary. SARS-CoV-2 specificity of the second-wave clones peaking on day 37 was not confirmed.

Germline trimming amounts to 5 bases on V and 6 bases on J, with 4 as the count of junction bases outside the gene matches. Inclusive of the bounding cysteine and phenylalanine, the CDR3 is 13 residues long. Only the CDR3 part of the read is kept: 39 bases, read in frame from the first base. CDR1 and CDR2, per the germline V gene, are MNHEY and SVGAGI. Sequenced using an Illumina NovaSeq 6000. cDNA libraries for TCRalpha and TCRbeta were prepared by 5'RACE using constant-segment primers, with sample barcodes and unique molecular identifiers added. Trizol reagent was used to extract RNA from every sample. Amplification of the libraries took two PCR steps, and the second step added a second sample barcode plus Illumina TruSeq adapters. Sequencing of the libraries was done on an Illumina NovaSeq, producing 2 x 150 bp paired-end reads. The original pipeline was this. With migec v1.2.7, reads were demultiplexed and then collapsed into UMI-guided consensus sequences. Using mixcr v2.1.11, UMI consensuses were aligned to TRA and TRB V and J templates and then assembled into clonotypes. Expanded or contracted clonotypes were those called significant by both edgeR and NoisET, with noise models trained on biological replicates. For edgeR calls, the cutoffs were a false discovery rate-adjusted p below 0.01 and a log2 fold-change threshold of 1. As an exploratory analysis of dynamics, PCA with hierarchical clustering was applied to max-normalized trajectories of the 1000 most abundant clonotypes. Separately sequenced CD4+ and CD8+ repertoires were used to assign the CD4 or CD8 phenotype of responding clones. TCRdb redid the processing of the public reads, applying fastp at Q25 and MiXCR, and retained in-frame beta chains. Rows with a matching CDR3 protein are joined into one entry that keeps the most common DNA and genes. It is TCRdb's table, rather than the study itself, that gives the V and J calls and clone size. Recorded for this sample are 200,000 to 250,000 distinct CDR3 sequences; 8% to 11% of them occurred a single time. Roughly 3.2% of the sample belongs to the ten largest clones.

On this clonotype itself: Its recognized antigen is unknown. One base away there is no much larger clone; base qualities are not given.

PBMCs were isolated by Ficoll-Paque density gradient centrifugation. Sequenced sample: PBMCs or a T cell subset sorted from them (not recorded which). The chain links TRBV6-5 with TRBJ1-2; 9 bases in the middle match TRBD1. The sequence was obtained from a man in his late teens or twenties who had mild COVID-19 (a few samples of this study predate the infection). The sample titles of this study are shuffled in the database, so cell type and time point are left out; the donor was told from shared clones. The CDR3 protein is CASSQGQGDGYTF. DNA sequence: TGTGCCAGCAGTCAGGGACAGGGTGATGGCTACACCTTC.